Listed below are T cell receptor beta chains from one sample, sequenced in a study of CD8 T cells in Susac syndrome. TCRdb ran MiXCR on the immunoSEQ multiplex PCR reads and lists one entry per CDR3 protein. Counted here are a few hundred thousand distinct CDR3 sequences, nearly 97% occurring once; the ten biggest clones make up roughly 0.1%. The sequenced material came from CD4+ T cells from PBMCs. These receptors were taken from a human donor with multiple sclerosis. Each CDR3 is given with its conserved first and last residue. A clone size is listed for some rows: how often the clone was seen (once, few, many), or a class if it is expanded.

abundance	v_gene	j_gene	len	CDR3aa
-	TRBV2	TRBJ2-5	12	CASGTGQETQYF
-	TRBV7-9	TRBJ2-2	18	CASRDGTGKRKNTGELFF
-	TRBV3-1	TRBJ1-1	14	CASSQVRGISEAFF
once	TRBV6-6	TRBJ2-1	14	CASSSGRSRNEQFF
-	TRBV14	TRBJ2-5	16	CASSQGGHTHRRTQYF
-	TRBV11-2	TRBJ2-7	13	CASRPLAPYEQYF
once	TRBV30	TRBJ2-1	11	CAWGRLAQQFF
-	TRBV30	TRBJ2-7	16	CAWSVGWGTSSYEQYF
-	TRBV25-1	TRBJ2-6	13	CASARAGANVLTF
-	TRBV12-3/TRBV12-4	TRBJ2-3	15	CASSSWGASTDTQYF
-	TRBV29-1	TRBJ1-2	14	CSVEAGTRPRGYTF